The TCR beta chain under discussion was sequenced for a study of blood T cells in healthy people across ages. A second PCR of roughly 7 to 11 cycles used a sample-barcoded 5' primer and a J-beta primer mix. In TCRdb, the 5' RACE reads were re-called with MiXCR into one record per CDR3 protein. The data contain 1.5 million to 2 million distinct CDR3 sequences, under 30% of them singletons. This clonotype appeared many times. This CDR3 region has 12 residues. The germline V gene has CDR1 MDHEN and CDR2 SYDVKM. V lost 4 bases and J 9 bases, leaving 13 bases between the germline ends. What was sequenced was blood. The V gene is TRBV28, the J gene TRBJ2-7; no reliable D call. This TCR was recovered from a woman aged 25 to 39 in good health. CDR3 protein: CASSSPTSGQYF. In DNA form, the CDR3 reads TGTGCCAGCAGTTCCCCCACCTCGGGGCAGTACTTC.